These 20 T cell receptor beta chains came from one sample sequenced in a study of blood T cell repertoires in COVID-19 (dated by TCRdb to about 2020). The library came from the immunoSEQ multiplex PCR assay. TCRdb retrieved this table from immuneACCESS and kept in-frame rearrangements only. Not all clones are present; in checked studies, unresolved V genes account for under half, and no reason is known for the remainder. In this sample the table shows about 320,000 clones, roughly 87% of which occur a single time. Together, the top ten hold about 8.9% of the sample. The sample consisted of PBMCs or T cells enriched from blood (not recorded which). The source of these receptors is a woman aged 18 to 35 who had recovered from COVID-19.

The V call is TRBV14, the J call TRBJ2-3; D ambiguous. Trimming left V 5 bases short and J 0 bases short, with 6 bases between. This CDR3 has 13 amino acids. Germline V gives CDR1 SGHDN, CDR2 FVKESK. The CDR3 sequence: CASSAQSTDTQYF. The CDR3 coding sequence is TGTGCCAGCAGCGCACAAAGCACAGATACGCAGTATTTT.

This chain connects TRBV12-5 to TRBJ1-5; TRBD1 is a possible D gene (5 bases). V lost 9 bases and J 7 bases, leaving 16 bases between the germline ends. Germline values: CDR1 LGHNT, CDR2 FRNRAP. The CDR3 has 13 amino acids. CDR3 region: CASAGLHRQPQHF. Here the CDR3 DNA reads TGTGCTAGCGCAGGGCTACATCGACAGCCCCAGCATTTT.

This clone was picked up one time. The V gene is TRBV6-5, the J gene TRBJ2-3, with a possible D match to TRBD2 (6 bases). Trimming stripped 7 bases from V and 4 bases from J, with 15 bases between. Germline-derived CDR1 and CDR2 are MNHEY and SVGAGI. CDR3 length: 14 amino acids. CDR3 sequence reads: CASKGGGEADTQYF. The CDR3 nucleotides read TGTGCCAGCAAGGGTGGCGGGGAGGCAGATACGCAGTATTTT.

The chain employs TRBV5-1 and TRBJ1-2, with 7 bases identical to TRBD1. The ends lost 4 bases at V and 8 bases at J; junction bases unmatched: 8. CDR1 is SGHRS, CDR2 YFSETQ, per germline. There are 13 residues in the CDR3. Here the CDR3 DNA reads TGCGCCAGCAGCCCACCCAACAGGGGAGGCTACACCTTC. Its protein is CASSPPNRGGYTF.

The chain uses TRBV5-4 and TRBJ2-7, with 8 bases aligning to TRBD1. Germline V CDR1 and CDR2: SGHNT, YYREEE (reference sequence). Losses at the gene ends were 2 bases for V and 5 bases for J; bases not matched to a gene: 6. This CDR3 comprises 14 residues. CDR3 sequence: CASSFGQGGDEQYF. CDR3 sequence (DNA): TGTGCCAGCAGCTTCGGACAGGGTGGCGACGAGCAGTACTTC.

This clone was detected only once. The rearrangement uses TRBV28 and TRBJ1-5; TRBD1 is a possible D gene (5 bases). CDR3 length equals 14 residues. With 10 bases removed from V and 0 bases from J, the gap between germline ends came to 13 bases. The germline CDR1 and CDR2 sequences are MDHEN and SYDVKM. CDR3 DNA: TGTGCCACCTCACCGACAGTTAGCAATCAGCCCCAGCATTTT. Translated: CATSPTVSNQPQHF.

Comments on this clone: At the DNA level, this CDR3 is encoded by other sequences in the same sample as well. The chain carries TRBV5-1 and TRBJ2-5; 7 nucleotides match TRBD1. Trimming cost V 0 bases and J 0 bases; bases outside gene matches: 2. The CDR3 covers 15 residues. Germline V CDR1 and CDR2: SGHRS, YFSETQ. The DNA for the CDR3 is TGCGCCAGCAGCTTGGGGGGACAGCACCAAGAGACCCAGTACTTC. Protein product: CASSLGGQHQETQYF.

This clone has only a few counts. The chain carries TRBV11-3 and TRBJ1-6; D gene uncertain. The CDR3 length is 13 residues. V lost 1 base, J lost 7 bases, and 5 bases lay in between. Germline V gene data show CDR1 as SGHNT and CDR2 as YENEEA. The CDR3 DNA sequence: TGTGCCAGCAGCTTAGTTGGCAATTCACCCCTCCACTTT. Protein product: CASSLVGNSPLHF. The full variable domain, its missing parts supplied by reference TRBV11-3 and TRBJ1-6, is EAGVVQSPRYKIIEKKQPVAFWCNPISGHNTLYWYLQNLGQGPELLIRYENEEAVDDSQLPKDRFSAERLKGVDSTLKIQPAELGDSAVYLCASSLVGNSPLHFGNGTRLTVT.

This chain uses TRBV9 with TRBJ2-5; 9 bases match TRBD2. CDR3 length: 17 amino acids. V gave up 0 bases and J gave up 4 bases; unmatched junction bases: 10. Germline CDR1 and CDR2: SGDLS and YYNGEE. CDR3 nucleotides: TGTGCCAGCAGCGTAGGGGAAGCGGGGGGCCTCGCAGAGACCCAGTACTTC. Residues: CASSVGEAGGLAETQYF.

The rearrangement links TRBV4-2 to TRBJ2-1; 13 bases align to TRBD2. V shed 4 bases and J 8 bases; nucleotides not matched to a gene: 8. The CDR3 runs to 16 residues. Germline V gene data show CDR1 as LGHNA and CDR2 as YNFKEQ. The CDR3 region is CASSPGTSGIDYEQFF. In nucleotides, the CDR3 is TGTGCCAGCAGCCCCGGGACTAGCGGGATAGATTATGAGCAGTTCTTC.

V is TRBV20-1 and J is TRBJ1-5; D is possibly TRBD1 (5 bases). There are 13 residues in the CDR3. CDR1 and CDR2 from the germline V gene are DFQATT and SNEGSKA (reference sequence). The V and J ends lost 3 bases and 6 bases respectively, with 12 bases between them. This CDR3 is CSASIGVSQPQHF. CDR3 in DNA: TGCAGTGCTAGTATAGGGGTAAGTCAGCCCCAGCATTTT.

This clone was observed once. The J gene is TRBJ2-5, the V gene TRBV5-1; TRBD1 matches at 7 bases. Germline CDR1 SGHRS, CDR2 YFSETQ. The J segment lost 2 bases and the V segment lost 2 bases, leaving 6 bases of the junction unmatched. CDR3 length: 15 amino acids. CDR3 nucleotides: TGCGCCAGCAGCTTAGGTACGACAGGGCAAGAGACCCAGTACTTC. Amino acid sequence: CASSLGTTGQETQYF. The complete variable domain, with remaining parts taken from reference TRBV5-1 and TRBJ2-5, reads KAGVTQTPRYLIKTRGQQVTLSCSPISGHRSVSWYQQTPGQGLQFLFEYFSETQRNKGNFPGRFSGRQFSNSRSEMNVSTLELGDSALYLCASSLGTTGQETQYFGPGTRLLVL.

J is TRBJ2-6 and V is TRBV30; D remains unclear. Per the germline V gene, CDR1 is GTSNPN and CDR2 is SVGIG (reference sequence). Trimming took off 0 bases at V and 0 bases at J, with 3 bases between the two ends. The CDR3 spans 14 residues. The CDR3 sequence is CAWSVSSGANVLTF. Here the CDR3 DNA reads TGTGCCTGGAGTGTGAGCTCTGGGGCCAACGTCCTGACTTTC.

The V and J genes are TRBV18 and TRBJ2-3; D may be TRBD2 (6 bases). V was shortened by 6 bases and J by 2 bases, with 18 bases between the two germline ends. CDR3 length: 16 residues. Germline V gene data show CDR1 as KGHSH and CDR2 as LQKENI. CDR3 amino acids: CASSPTARGTTDTQYF. Written as DNA, the CDR3 is TGTGCCAGCTCCCCTACGGCGCGGGGAACCACAGATACGCAGTATTTT.

The V and J genes are TRBV5-4 and TRBJ2-3; 11 positions match TRBD2. V shed 0 bases, J shed 4 bases, and the junction held 4 bases outside the gene matches. The CDR3 extends over 16 amino acids. Germline V gives CDR1 SGHNT, CDR2 YYREEE (reference sequence). The DNA for the CDR3 is TGTGCCAGCAGCTTGGATCTAGCGGGAGGTGCAGATACGCAGTATTTT. Translation gives CASSLDLAGGADTQYF.

The chain links TRBV5-1 to TRBJ1-5; D is uncertain. This CDR3 has 16 amino acids. V was clipped by 0 bases and J by 0 bases, with 10 bases between them. CDR1 SGHRS and CDR2 YFSETQ come from the germline V gene. The chain's CDR3 is CASSLEPGYSNQPQHF. The CDR3 nucleotides read TGCGCCAGCAGCTTGGAGCCAGGCTATAGCAATCAGCCCCAGCATTTT.

V usage is TRBV7-7 and J usage is TRBJ2-3; D gene unclear. V was clipped by 1 base and J by 5 bases, with 16 bases between them. The CDR3 runs 16 residues. Germline V gene sequence: CDR1 SSHAT, CDR2 FNYEAQ (reference sequence). CDR3 residues: CASSLGSDARVDTQYF. The CDR3, as DNA: TGTGCCAGCAGCTTAGGGTCTGATGCACGGGTAGATACGCAGTATTTT.

This clone has ten or more counts. The chain recombines TRBV28 with TRBJ1-5, with TRBD1 matching over 7 bases. From germline, CDR1 is MDHEN and CDR2 SYDVKM. V trimming: 4 bases; J trimming: 6 bases; junction bases outside the gene matches: 9. CDR3 length: 15 residues. DNA of the CDR3: TGTGCCAGCAGTTCCGCCGCGACAGGGCCTCAGCCCCAGCATTTT. Amino acid sequence: CASSSAATGPQPQHF. The full variable domain, in which reference TRBV28 and TRBJ1-5 provide the parts outside the CDR3, is DVKVTQSSRYLVKRTGEKVFLECVQDMDHENMFWYRQDPGLGLRLIYFSYDVKMKEKGDIPEGYSVSREKKERFSLILESASTNQTSMYLCASSSAATGPQPQHFGDGTRLSIL.

The rearrangement uses TRBV28 and TRBJ1-1; the match to TRBD1 covers 7 bases. Germline V lookup: CDR1 MDHEN, CDR2 SYDVKM. The CDR3 runs to 15 residues. The J segment lost 0 bases and the V segment lost 6 bases, leaving 7 bases of the junction unmatched. The CDR3 loop is CASSRWGQMNTEAFF. CDR3 DNA: TGTGCCAGCAGCAGGTGGGGACAGATGAACACTGAAGCTTTCTTT.

This chain joins TRBV24-1 and TRBJ1-1; 8 bases agree with TRBD1. The CDR3 covers 15 residues. V lost 4 bases, J lost 4 bases, and 7 bases stayed unmatched. The germline V gene encodes CDR1 KGHDR and CDR2 SFDVKD. The CDR3 DNA reads as TGTGCCACCAGTGAGTTTCGGACAGGGACCACTGAAGCTTTCTTT. Translated, it gives CATSEFRTGTTEAFF.